A selection of T cell receptor beta chains follows, all from one sample in a study of CD8 T cells in Susac syndrome. TCRdb fed the immunoSEQ multiplex PCR reads into MiXCR, producing one record per CDR3 protein. The sample carries approximately 46,000 distinct CDR3 sequences, 92% recorded once. The sequencing sample was made of CD8+ T cells from PBMCs. These receptors all come from a human donor in good health. The CDR3 runs from the conserved cysteine through the conserved F or W.

J,V,CDR3
TRBJ1-5,TRBV30,CAWSPGQGTQPQHF
TRBJ2-1,TRBV7-6,CASSLVAGGYNEQFF
TRBJ2-3,TRBV19,CASTGTGLRTDTQYF
TRBJ2-5,TRBV2,CASKGQETQYF
TRBJ2-1,TRBV6-2/TRBV6-3,CASSGIAVRGSGEQFF
TRBJ1-2,TRBV11-2,CASSLATYRIYGYTF
TRBJ2-1,TRBV4-3,CASSQPDGGPYNEQFF
TRBJ1-1,TRBV9,CASSVDEIPEAFF
TRBJ2-1,TRBV29-1,CSVDSPDRGGEQFF
TRBJ2-1,TRBV12-3/TRBV12-4,CASSLMSLYNPYNEQFF
TRBJ2-1,TRBV4-1,CASSQDPDSRTHWNLLNEQFF
TRBJ2-7,TRBV7-9,CASTGRTARSYEQYF
TRBJ2-1,TRBV7-9,CASSLPIRLAETNEQFF
TRBJ2-1,TRBV2,CASSGGRTSSRIINEQFF
TRBJ1-2,TRBV7-9,CASSRTGKSVGYTF
TRBJ2-7,TRBV27,CASMRQGSYEQYF
TRBJ2-1,TRBV7-9,CASGTSEYNEQFF
TRBJ2-7,TRBV27,CASSLEWSSYEQYF
TRBJ2-7,TRBV29-1,CSVRTTRAYEQYF
TRBJ2-7,TRBV12-3/TRBV12-4,CASSITGGYEQYF
TRBJ1-1,TRBV4-1,CASSDHVASLNTEAFF
TRBJ1-2,TRBV6-2/TRBV6-3,CASMLNYGYTF
TRBJ2-1,TRBV5-1,CASSLGTSGGILYNEQFF
TRBJ2-5,TRBV6-2/TRBV6-3,CASTRDRETQYF
TRBJ2-5,TRBV18,CASSTDANRVLETQYF
TRBJ1-5,TRBV12-3/TRBV12-4,CASSFSANSNQPQHF
TRBJ1-2,TRBV29-1,CSVGAPYGYTF
TRBJ2-7,TRBV7-2,CASSPRPGTSTYEQYF
TRBJ1-1,TRBV4-1,CASNPGVNTEAFF
TRBJ2-5,TRBV7-9,CASRDGNLQETQYF
TRBJ2-1,TRBV5-1,CASSLGLIAYNEQFF
TRBJ2-1,TRBV7-9,CASSLDPASNEQFF
TRBJ2-5,TRBV5-1,CASSTGLAGIFQETQYF
TRBJ2-3,TRBV7-9,CASSPLAGTTDTQYF
TRBJ2-7,TRBV5-1,CASRGPFRDRVSYEQYF
TRBJ2-2,TRBV7-9,CASSLPAGTLNTGELFF
TRBJ2-7,TRBV12-5,CASGLVAGRTFYEQYF
TRBJ2-7,TRBV19,CASSMGDGPYEQYF
TRBJ1-2,TRBV12-3/TRBV12-4,CASGSNGYGYTF
TRBJ2-3,TRBV20-1,CSARDSPASGRTDTQYF
TRBJ2-2,TRBV5-6,CASSLYLAGVTGELFF
TRBJ2-3,TRBV27,CASSLSPGTSLDTQYF
TRBJ2-1,TRBV4-1,CASSQEGRPLDEQFF
TRBJ2-3,TRBV12-3/TRBV12-4,CAIQPGAPDTDTQYF
TRBJ1-5,TRBV27,CASSSPSDSGLQPQHF
TRBJ1-1,TRBV5-1,CASSSGRDGQTNTEAFF
TRBJ2-7,TRBV6-1,CASSVAEGIPYEQYF
TRBJ2-1,TRBV25-1,CASSLMGGSDEQFF
TRBJ2-1,TRBV12-3/TRBV12-4,CASSHLLSQSYNEQFF
TRBJ2-7,TRBV2,CASSDVGGGSYEQYF
TRBJ2-1,TRBV19,CASRRTGNEQFF
TRBJ2-1,TRBV29-1,CSVEGGQGAQSYNEQFF
TRBJ2-3,TRBV6-2/TRBV6-3,CASSHVGANTQYF
TRBJ1-5,TRBV11-2,CASSLDRTEGQPQHF
TRBJ1-5,TRBV30,CAWSGREIQPQHF
TRBJ2-7,TRBV7-2,CASSLERISRQIYEQYF
TRBJ1-1,TRBV27,CASSFGNLNTEAFF